The sequence of this TCR beta chain was determined in a study of cytomegalovirus exposure and HLA in healthy donors. Study-wide findings and caveats: A missense variant in DCLRE1C was later tied to TCR beta V- and J-gene trimming.

A word on this clone: Its matching antigen is unknown.

PCR involved 60 Vbeta and 13 Jbeta primers. As processed by the authors: Approximately 72 million unique TCR beta chains, around 10 million of them shared, were counted by a later analysis. This table comes from immunoSEQ multiplex PCR, and its TCRdb copy is limited to in-frame clones, with some not included. The V and J calls and the clone size are those of that table, but D and trimming were determined from the DNA. The data contain some 150,000 clones, roughly four fifths of them singletons. This CDR3 comprises 14 residues. Germline V gene sequence: CDR1 MDHEN, CDR2 SYDVKM. Trimming pared 8 bases from V and 0 bases from J, leaving 11 bases between.

The J gene is TRBJ1-5, the V gene TRBV28; no clear D gene. This receptor was taken from a woman between 50 and 59 years old in good health and CMV-seropositive. The source material was PBMCs. The CDR3 loop is CASVQFTSNQPQHF. The CDR3 bases are TGTGCCAGCGTGCAGTTTACTAGCAATCAGCCCCAGCATTTT.